The sequence of this T cell receptor (beta chain) was determined in a study of blood T cell repertoires in COVID-19. Study in general: The samples span acute and convalescent COVID-19 from the United States, Italy and Spain. Sample material is recorded as cDNA or gDNA derived from T cells, B-cell-depleted T cells, or PBMCs.

Germline V CDR1 and CDR2: LNHDA, SQIVND (reference sequence). The V gene end was trimmed by 3 bases and the J gene end by 5 bases; junction bases not matched to a gene: 6. This CDR3 region has 14 residues. Methods used by the authors: Amplified reference gene primers provided the basis for estimating nucleated cell counts. Measured with immunoSEQ multiplex PCR; TCRdb has only the in-frame clones, and not every one. The D gene and trimming were derived from the DNA, and the V and J assignments and clone size from that table. This sample carries around 65,000 clones, around 79% of them seen once, and the ten largest clones take 15% to 20%.

The chain links TRBV19 to TRBJ2-7; 8 bases agree with TRBD1. This TCR was sampled from a man between 60 and 70 years old with acute or convalescent COVID-19. The specimen sequenced was peripheral blood. DNA for the CDR3: TGTGCCAGTAGTATGGCAGGGGGCCCCCACGAGCAGTACTTC. As protein: CASSMAGGPHEQYF.